This T cell receptor beta chain was documented in a study of response to subunit inactivated influenza vaccine. Using its own MiXCR run on the RT-PCR reads, TCRdb lists one record per CDR3 protein. There are 700,000 to 900,000 distinct CDR3 sequences in the sample; roughly 20% occur only once, and about 10% lies in the top ten. CDR3 size: 15 residues. Trimming stripped 3 bases from V and 0 bases from J, with 11 bases between. Points from the study as a whole: There was a suggestion from the authors that each seasonal influenza vaccination recruits few new T cells.

Concerning this clonotype itself: Its antigen is still unknown.

The receptor was isolated from a man aged 45-60 years who received an inactivated influenza vaccine. The material sequenced was PBMCs from blood, taken 4 to 6 days after vaccination. The J gene is TRBJ1-1, the V gene TRBV12-3 or TRBV12-4; D is undetermined. The CDR3 sequence is CASSFQSLMNTEAFF. The CDR3 region has the DNA TGTGCCAGCAGTTTCCAGTCCTTAATGAACACTGAAGCTTTCTTT.